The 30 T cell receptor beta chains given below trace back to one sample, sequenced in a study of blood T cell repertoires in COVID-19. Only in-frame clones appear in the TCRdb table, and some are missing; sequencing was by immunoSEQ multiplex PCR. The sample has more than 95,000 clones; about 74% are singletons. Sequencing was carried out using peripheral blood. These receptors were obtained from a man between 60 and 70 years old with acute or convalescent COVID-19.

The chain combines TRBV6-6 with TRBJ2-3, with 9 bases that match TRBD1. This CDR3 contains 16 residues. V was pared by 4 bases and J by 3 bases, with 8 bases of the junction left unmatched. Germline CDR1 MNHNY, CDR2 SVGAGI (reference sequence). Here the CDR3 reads CASSSHGDRVTDTQYF. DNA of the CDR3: TGTGCCAGCAGTTCCCACGGGGACAGGGTGACAGATACGCAGTATTTT.

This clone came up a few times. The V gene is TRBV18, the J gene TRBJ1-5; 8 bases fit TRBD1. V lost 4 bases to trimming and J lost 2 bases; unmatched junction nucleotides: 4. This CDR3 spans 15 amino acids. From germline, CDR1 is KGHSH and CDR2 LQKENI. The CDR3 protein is CASSQQGQGNQPQHF. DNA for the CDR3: TGTGCCAGCTCACAACAGGGACAGGGCAATCAGCCCCAGCATTTT. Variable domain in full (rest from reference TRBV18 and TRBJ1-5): NAGVMQNPRHLVRRRGQEARLRCSPMKGHSHVYWYRQLPEEGLKFMVYLQKENIIDESGMPKERFSAEFPKEGPSILRIQQVVRGDSAAYFCASSQQGQGNQPQHFGDGTRLSIL.

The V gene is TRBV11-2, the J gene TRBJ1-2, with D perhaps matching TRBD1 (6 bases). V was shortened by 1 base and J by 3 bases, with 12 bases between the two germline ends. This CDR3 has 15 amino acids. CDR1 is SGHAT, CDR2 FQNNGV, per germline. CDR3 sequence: CASSLGAGGDYGYTF. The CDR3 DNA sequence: TGTGCCAGCAGCTTAGGGGCGGGGGGCGACTATGGCTACACCTTC.

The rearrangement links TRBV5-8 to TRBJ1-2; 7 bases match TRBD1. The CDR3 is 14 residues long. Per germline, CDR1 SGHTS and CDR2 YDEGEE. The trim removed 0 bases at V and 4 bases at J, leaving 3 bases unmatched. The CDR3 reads CASSLGPGGYGYTF. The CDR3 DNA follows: TGTGCCAGCAGCTTGGGTCCAGGGGGCTATGGCTACACCTTC.

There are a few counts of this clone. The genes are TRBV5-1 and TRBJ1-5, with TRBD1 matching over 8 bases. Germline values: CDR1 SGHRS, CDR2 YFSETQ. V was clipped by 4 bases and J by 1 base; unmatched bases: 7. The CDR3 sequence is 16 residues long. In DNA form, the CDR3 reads TGCGCCAGCAGCGGGGGTGGACAGGGAAGCAATCAGCCCCAGCATTTT. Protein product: CASSGGGQGSNQPQHF.

In nucleotides, the CDR3 is TGTGCCAGCAGTTCCTCCGTGTCGGGCGGGACTGAAGCTTTCTTT. It specifies CASSSSVSGGTEAFF. The chain uses TRBV6-5 and TRBJ1-1; unclear D gene. Germline loops: CDR1 MNHEY, CDR2 SVGAGI. This CDR3 region has 15 residues. V lost 4 bases and J 5 bases, leaving 17 bases between the germline ends.

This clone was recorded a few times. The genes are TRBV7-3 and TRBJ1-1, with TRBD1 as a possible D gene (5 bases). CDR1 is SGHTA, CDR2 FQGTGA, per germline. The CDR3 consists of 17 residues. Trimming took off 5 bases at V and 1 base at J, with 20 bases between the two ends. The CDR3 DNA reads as TGTGCCAGCAGCCTAATGCCACGCGGGACCGCGAACACTGAAGCTTTCTTT. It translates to CASSLMPRGTANTEAFF. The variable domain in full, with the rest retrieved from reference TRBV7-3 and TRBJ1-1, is GAGVSQTPSNKVTEKGKYVELRCDPISGHTALYWYRQSLGQGPEFLIYFQGTGAADDSGLPNDRFFAVRPEGSVSTLKIQRTERGDSAVYLCASSLMPRGTANTEAFFGQGTRLTVV.

The CDR3 sequence is CASSQDLGTGELFF. The CDR3, as DNA: TGTGCCAGCAGCCAAGATCTCGGCACCGGGGAGCTGTTTTTT. The gene calls are TRBV3-1 (or the pseudogene TRBV3-2) and TRBJ2-2; D ambiguous. Germline CDR1 LGHDT, CDR2 YNNKEL (reference sequence). CDR3 size: 14 residues. Trimming pared 0 bases from V and 4 bases from J, leaving 6 bases between.

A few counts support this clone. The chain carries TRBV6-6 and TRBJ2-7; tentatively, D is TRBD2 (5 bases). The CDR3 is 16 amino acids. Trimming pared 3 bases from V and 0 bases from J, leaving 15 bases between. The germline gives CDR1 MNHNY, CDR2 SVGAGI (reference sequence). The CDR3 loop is CASSYTASRPSYEQYF. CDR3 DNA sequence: TGTGCCAGCAGTTATACTGCTAGCCGACCCTCCTACGAGCAGTACTTC.

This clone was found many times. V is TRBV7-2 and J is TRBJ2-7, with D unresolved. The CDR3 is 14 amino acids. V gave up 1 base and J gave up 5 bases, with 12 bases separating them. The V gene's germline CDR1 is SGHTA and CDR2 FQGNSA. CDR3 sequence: CASSLEPKRNEQYF. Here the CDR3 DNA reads TGTGCCAGCAGCTTAGAGCCCAAGCGTAACGAGCAGTACTTC.

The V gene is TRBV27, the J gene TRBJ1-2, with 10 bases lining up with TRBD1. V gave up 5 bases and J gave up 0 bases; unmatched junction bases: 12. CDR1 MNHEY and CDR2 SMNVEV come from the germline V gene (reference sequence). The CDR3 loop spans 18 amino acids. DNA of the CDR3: TGTGCCAGCAGTCCACTCCGACAGGGGGCGCGTTCTAACTATGGCTACACCTTC. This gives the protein CASSPLRQGARSNYGYTF.

CDR3 nucleotides: TGTGCCAGCCGAACTAGCGGGGGAGGATACAATGAGCAGTTCTTC. This translates into CASRTSGGGYNEQFF. This chain joins TRBV28 and TRBJ2-1; TRBD2 agrees at 11 bases. The trim removed 8 bases at V and 4 bases at J, leaving 7 bases unmatched. Germline CDR1 MDHEN, CDR2 SYDVKM. The CDR3 has 15 residues. The full variable domain, in which reference TRBV28 and TRBJ2-1 provide the parts outside the CDR3, is DVKVTQSSRYLVKRTGEKVFLECVQDMDHENMFWYRQDPGLGLRLIYFSYDVKMKEKGDIPEGYSVSREKKERFSLILESASTNQTSMYLCASRTSGGGYNEQFFGPGTRLTVL.

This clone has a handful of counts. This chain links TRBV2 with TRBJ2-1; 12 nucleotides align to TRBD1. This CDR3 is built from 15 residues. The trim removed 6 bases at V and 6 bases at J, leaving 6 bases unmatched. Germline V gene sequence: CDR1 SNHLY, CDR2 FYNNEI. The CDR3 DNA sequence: TGTGCCAGCAGGTCCGGGACAGGGGGCATCAATGAGCAGTTCTTC. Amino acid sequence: CASRSGTGGINEQFF.

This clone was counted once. The CDR3 sequence: CASSLGQGNDNEQFF. For the CDR3, the DNA is TGCGCCAGCAGCTTGGGACAGGGTAACGACAATGAGCAGTTCTTC. The chain is built from TRBV5-1 and TRBJ2-1; 7 bases align to TRBD1. The CDR3 loop spans 15 amino acids. V dropped 0 bases and J dropped 5; count of bases not matched to a gene: 5. Looked up from germline, CDR1 is SGHRS and CDR2 is YFSETQ.

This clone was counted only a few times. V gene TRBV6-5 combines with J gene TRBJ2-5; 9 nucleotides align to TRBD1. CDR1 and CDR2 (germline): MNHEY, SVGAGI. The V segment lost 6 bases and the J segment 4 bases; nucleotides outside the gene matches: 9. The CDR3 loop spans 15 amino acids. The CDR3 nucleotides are TGTGCCAGCAGCCAAGGGACAGGGTCGGCAGAGACCCAGTACTTC. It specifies CASSQGTGSAETQYF.

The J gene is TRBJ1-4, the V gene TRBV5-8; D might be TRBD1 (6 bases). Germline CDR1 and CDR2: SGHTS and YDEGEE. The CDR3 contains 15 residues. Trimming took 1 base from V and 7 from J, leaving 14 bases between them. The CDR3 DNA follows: TGTGCCAGCAGCTTGTCCAAGGGGACAACTGAAAAACTGTTTTTT. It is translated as CASSLSKGTTEKLFF.

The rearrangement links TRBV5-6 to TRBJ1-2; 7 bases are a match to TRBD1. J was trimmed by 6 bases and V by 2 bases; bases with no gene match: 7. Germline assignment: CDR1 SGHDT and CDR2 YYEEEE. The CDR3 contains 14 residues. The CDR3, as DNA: TGTGCCAGCAGCTTCGACAGGGTCGGTAATGGCTACACCTTC. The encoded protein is CASSFDRVGNGYTF.

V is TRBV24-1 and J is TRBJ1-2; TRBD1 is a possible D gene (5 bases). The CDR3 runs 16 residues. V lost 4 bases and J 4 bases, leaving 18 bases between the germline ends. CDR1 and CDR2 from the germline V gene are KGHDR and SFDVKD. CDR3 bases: TGTGCCACCAGTGACAATGTCGGGGGTGTCGGCTATGGCTACACCTTC. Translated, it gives CATSDNVGGVGYGYTF.

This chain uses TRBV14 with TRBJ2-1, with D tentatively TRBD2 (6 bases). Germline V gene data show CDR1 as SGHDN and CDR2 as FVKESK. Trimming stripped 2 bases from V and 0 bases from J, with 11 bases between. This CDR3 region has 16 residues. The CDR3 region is CASSQTGLNSYNEQFF. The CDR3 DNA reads TGTGCCAGCAGCCAAACCGGACTAAACTCCTACAATGAGCAGTTCTTC.

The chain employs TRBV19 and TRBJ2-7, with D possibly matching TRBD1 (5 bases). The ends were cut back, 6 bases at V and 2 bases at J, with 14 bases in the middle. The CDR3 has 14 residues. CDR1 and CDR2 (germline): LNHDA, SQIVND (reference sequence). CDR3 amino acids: CASSISWGPYEQYF. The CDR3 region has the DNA TGTGCCAGTAGCATCTCCTGGGGCCCCTACGAGCAGTACTTC.

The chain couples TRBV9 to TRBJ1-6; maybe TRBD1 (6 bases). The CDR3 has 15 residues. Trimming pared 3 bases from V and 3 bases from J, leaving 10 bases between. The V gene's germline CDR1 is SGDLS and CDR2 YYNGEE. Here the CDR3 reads CASSAQGGYNSPLHF. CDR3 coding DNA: TGTGCCAGCAGCGCACAGGGTGGCTATAATTCACCCCTCCACTTT.

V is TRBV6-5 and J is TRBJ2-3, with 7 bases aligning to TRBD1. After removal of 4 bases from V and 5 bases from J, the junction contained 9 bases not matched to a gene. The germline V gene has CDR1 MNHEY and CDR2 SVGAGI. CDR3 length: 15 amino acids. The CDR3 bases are TGTGCCAGCAGTTCGCAACAGGGGCTTGTAGATACGCAGTATTTT. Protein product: CASSSQQGLVDTQYF.

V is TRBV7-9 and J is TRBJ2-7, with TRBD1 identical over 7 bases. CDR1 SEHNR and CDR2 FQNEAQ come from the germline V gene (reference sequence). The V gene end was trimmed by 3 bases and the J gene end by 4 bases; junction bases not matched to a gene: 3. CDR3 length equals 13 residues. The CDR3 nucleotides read TGTGCCAGCAGCTTGGGACAGTTTTACGAGCAGTACTTC. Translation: CASSLGQFYEQYF.

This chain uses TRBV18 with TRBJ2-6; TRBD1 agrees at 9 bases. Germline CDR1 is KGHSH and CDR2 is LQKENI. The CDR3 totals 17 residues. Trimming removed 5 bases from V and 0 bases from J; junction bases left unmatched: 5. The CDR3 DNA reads TGTGCCAGCTCAGGGACAGGGATCAGCTCTGGGGCCAACGTCCTGACTTTC. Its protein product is CASSGTGISSGANVLTF.

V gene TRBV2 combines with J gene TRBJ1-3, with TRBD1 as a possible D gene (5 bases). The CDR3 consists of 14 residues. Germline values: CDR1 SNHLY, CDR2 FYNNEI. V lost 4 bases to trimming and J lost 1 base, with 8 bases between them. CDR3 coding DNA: TGTGCCAGCAGTGTCCAGGGATCTGGAAACACCATATATTTT. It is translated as CASSVQGSGNTIYF. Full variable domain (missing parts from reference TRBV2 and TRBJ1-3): EPEVTQTPSHQVTQMGQEVILRCVPISNHLYFYWYRQILGQKVEFLVSFYNNEISEKSEIFDDQFSVERPDGSNFTLKIRSTKLEDSAMYFCASSVQGSGNTIYFGEGSWLTVV.

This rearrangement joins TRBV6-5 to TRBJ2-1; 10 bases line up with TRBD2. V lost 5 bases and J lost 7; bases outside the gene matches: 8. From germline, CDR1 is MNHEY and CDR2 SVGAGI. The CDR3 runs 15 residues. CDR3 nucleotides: TGTGCCAGCAGTCGGCCGGGACTAGCGTTGAATGAGCAGTTCTTC. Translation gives CASSRPGLALNEQFF.

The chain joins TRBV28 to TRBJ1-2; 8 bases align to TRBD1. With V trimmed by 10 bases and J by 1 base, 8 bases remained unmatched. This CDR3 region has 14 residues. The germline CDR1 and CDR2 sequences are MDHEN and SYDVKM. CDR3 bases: TGTGCCACCTTTGAGGACAGGGATAACTATGGCTACACCTTC. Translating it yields CATFEDRDNYGYTF.

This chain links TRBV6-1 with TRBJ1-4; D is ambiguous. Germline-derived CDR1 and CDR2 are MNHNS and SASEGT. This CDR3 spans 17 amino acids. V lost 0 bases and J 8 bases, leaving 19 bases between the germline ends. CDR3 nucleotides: TGTGCCAGCAGTGAAGCGCTTCAAGGAAGACACGGCGAAAAACTGTTTTTT. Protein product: CASSEALQGRHGEKLFF.

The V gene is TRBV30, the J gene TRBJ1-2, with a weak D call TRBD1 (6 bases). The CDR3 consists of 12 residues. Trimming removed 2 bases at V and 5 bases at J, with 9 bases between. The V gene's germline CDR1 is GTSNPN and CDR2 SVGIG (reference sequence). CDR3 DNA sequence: TGTGCCTGGAGTCCTCAGGGGTATGGCTACACCTTC. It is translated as CAWSPQGYGYTF. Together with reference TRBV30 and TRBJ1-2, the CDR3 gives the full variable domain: SQTIHQWPATLVQPVGSPLSLECTVEGTSNPNLYWYRQAAGRGLQLLFYSVGIGQISSEVPQNLSASRPQDRQFILSSKKLLLSDSGFYLCAWSPQGYGYTFGSGTRLTVV.

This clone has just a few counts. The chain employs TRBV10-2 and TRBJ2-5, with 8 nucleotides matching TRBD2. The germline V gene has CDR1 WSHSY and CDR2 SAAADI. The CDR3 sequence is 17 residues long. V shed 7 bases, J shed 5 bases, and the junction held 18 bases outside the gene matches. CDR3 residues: CASTLRKREWLGETQYF. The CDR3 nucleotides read TGCGCCAGCACCTTGCGGAAGCGGGAGTGGTTAGGGGAGACCCAGTACTTC.